These 16 T cell receptor beta chains were sequenced from one sample in a study of shared clonotypes between healthy human individuals. This table comes from immunoSEQ multiplex PCR, and its TCRdb copy is limited to in-frame clones, with some not included. Among some 2 million clones listed, approximately 95% were seen once. Sequencing used naive CD4+ T cells sorted from blood. This sample's subset: CD45RA+ positively selected. These receptor sequences come from a man in his late teens or twenties in good health.

The chain recombines TRBV28 with TRBJ1-3; no clear D. CDR3 length: 14 amino acids. The V gene lost 6 bases and the J gene lost 0 bases, with 9 bases spanning the gap. CDR1 and CDR2 (germline): MDHEN, SYDVKM. The CDR3 here is CASRTDRSGNTIYF. The CDR3 region has the DNA TGTGCCAGCAGGACGGACCGCTCTGGAAACACCATATATTTT.

The chain links TRBV11-2 to TRBJ2-5, with D uncertain. CDR1 and CDR2 from the germline V gene are SGHAT and FQNNGV. The CDR3 is made up of 15 amino acids. V was cut by 4 bases and J by 2 bases, with 14 bases left in between. CDR3 DNA: TGTGCCAGCAGCTCTCTCTTGTCGCCTCAAGAGACCCAGTACTTC. Protein sequence: CASSSLLSPQETQYF.

On this clone itself: This CDR3 is also generated by other DNA sequences in the sample. The chain carries TRBV19 and TRBJ1-2, with D tentatively TRBD1 (5 bases). V lost 5 bases to trimming and J lost 5 bases, with 9 bases between them. Germline lookup yields CDR1 LNHDA and CDR2 SQIVND (reference sequence). The CDR3 loop spans 12 amino acids. The CDR3 is CASSGQGYGYTF. CDR3 sequence (DNA): TGTGCCAGTAGTGGGCAGGGATATGGCTACACCTTC.

This chain links TRBV5-5 with TRBJ1-4, with 11 bases that match TRBD1. V was pared by 4 bases and J by 7 bases, with 9 bases of the junction left unmatched. CDR1 and CDR2 from the germline V gene are SGHKS and YYEKEE (reference sequence). This CDR3 has 16 amino acids. The CDR3 sequence is CASSGGQGAPIEKLFF. The CDR3 coding sequence is TGTGCCAGCAGCGGAGGACAGGGGGCCCCTATTGAAAAACTGTTTTTT.

The chain is built from TRBV6-5 and TRBJ1-5; no clear D gene. The germline V gene encodes CDR1 MNHEY and CDR2 SVGAGI. This CDR3 is built from 15 residues. V was shortened by 0 bases and J by 4 bases, with 10 bases between the two germline ends. The CDR3 region is CASSYSFQSNQPQHF. CDR3 sequence (DNA): TGTGCCAGCAGTTACTCGTTCCAGTCTAATCAGCCCCAGCATTTT.

This chain's CDR3 is CAGGGLYEQYF. CDR3 sequence (DNA): TGTGCCGGAGGGGGACTCTACGAGCAGTACTTC. The chain has TRBV30 and TRBJ2-7; D is possibly TRBD1 or TRBD2 (6 bases each). V was shortened by 8 bases and J by 3 bases, with 11 bases between the two germline ends. Germline V gives CDR1 GTSNPN, CDR2 SVGIG (reference sequence). The CDR3 spans 11 residues.

The rearrangement links TRBV2 to TRBJ2-1, with a possible D match to TRBD2 (7 bases). Germline V gene data show CDR1 as SNHLY and CDR2 as FYNNEI. Trimming removed 7 bases at V and 4 bases at J, with 14 bases between. This CDR3 is built from 14 residues. CDR3 amino acids: CASTKQGGYNEQFF. The CDR3 DNA reads as TGTGCCAGCACAAAACAGGGAGGGTACAATGAGCAGTTCTTC.

The rearrangement uses TRBV9 and TRBJ2-2; D is tentatively TRBD1 or TRBD2 (5 bases each). Deletions cut 7 bases from V and 0 bases from J, with 7 bases between. Germline assignment: CDR1 SGDLS and CDR2 YYNGEE. This CDR3 spans 13 amino acids. The CDR3 reads CASGGTNTGELFF. CDR3 coding DNA: TGTGCCAGCGGGGGTACGAACACCGGGGAGCTGTTTTTT.

The count of this clone is one. The rearrangement links TRBV5-1 to TRBJ1-6, with 10 bases matching TRBD1. V lost 6 bases to trimming and J lost 7 bases; unmatched junction nucleotides: 4. There are 14 residues in the CDR3. Germline lookup yields CDR1 SGHRS and CDR2 YFSETQ. CDR3 protein: CASKVDRGNSPLHF. In DNA form, the CDR3 reads TGCGCCAGCAAGGTGGACAGGGGGAATTCACCCCTCCACTTT.

The chain employs TRBV28 and TRBJ2-3; either TRBD1 or TRBD2 may fit D (6 bases each). The CDR3 has 15 amino acids. CDR1 is MDHEN and CDR2 is SYDVKM in the germline V gene. V was cut by 5 bases and J by 1 base, with 13 bases left in between. Written as DNA, the CDR3 is TGTGCCAGCAGTCCCCGGGGGCAACGCACAGATACGCAGTATTTT. Amino acids: CASSPRGQRTDTQYF.

This rearrangement joins TRBV27 to TRBJ2-6; 7 bases are a match to TRBD1. This CDR3 is 19 amino acids long. CDR1 MNHEY and CDR2 SMNVEV come from the germline V gene (reference sequence). V trimming: 3 bases; J trimming: 0 bases; junction bases outside the gene matches: 11. CDR3 residues: CASSLRRDSSNSGANVLTF. In nucleotides, the CDR3 is TGTGCCAGCAGTTTGCGACGGGACAGCTCAAACTCTGGGGCCAACGTCCTGACTTTC.

This chain joins TRBV4-3 and TRBJ1-2; no definite D call. The CDR3 covers 14 residues. Trimming shortened V by 6 bases and J by 2 bases, and 13 bases separated the two germline ends. CDR1 is LGHNA, CDR2 YSLEER, per germline. CDR3 in DNA: TGCGCCAGCAGTGGGTGGACGACGAACTATGGCTACACCTTC. It translates to CASSGWTTNYGYTF.

The chain combines TRBV10-2 with TRBJ2-7, with TRBD2 identical over 15 bases. CDR3 length: 15 amino acids. V lost 0 bases, J lost 9 bases, and 3 bases stayed unmatched. Germline V gene sequence: CDR1 WSHSY, CDR2 SAAADI. The CDR3: CASSESRGLAGGQYF. CDR3 sequence (DNA): TGCGCCAGCAGTGAGTCTAGGGGACTAGCGGGGGGGCAGTACTTC.

Details on this clone: Other DNA variants within this sample encode the same CDR3. The chain combines TRBV30 with TRBJ2-3; D is possibly TRBD1 or TRBD2 (6 bases each). This CDR3 comprises 14 residues. The V gene lost 0 bases and the J gene lost 1 base, with 8 bases spanning the gap. Germline values: CDR1 GTSNPN, CDR2 SVGIG (reference sequence). For the CDR3, the DNA is TGTGCCTGGAGTGTAAGGGGGGGCACAGATACGCAGTATTTT. Protein sequence: CAWSVRGGTDTQYF.

This chain links TRBV5-1 with TRBJ2-5; 14 bases agree with TRBD2. Germline CDR1 and CDR2: SGHRS and YFSETQ. CDR3 size: 15 residues. The V segment lost 7 bases and the J segment 4 bases; nucleotides outside the gene matches: 6. CDR3 DNA sequence: TGCGCCAGCGCGGGACTAGCGGGAGCAATAGAGACCCAGTACTTC. Protein product: CASAGLAGAIETQYF. Variable domain in full (rest from reference TRBV5-1 and TRBJ2-5): KAGVTQTPRYLIKTRGQQVTLSCSPISGHRSVSWYQQTPGQGLQFLFEYFSETQRNKGNFPGRFSGRQFSNSRSEMNVSTLELGDSALYLCASAGLAGAIETQYFGPGTRLLVL.

For this clone: It may be a read error: a sequence one base away is much more abundant. V is TRBV6-6 and J is TRBJ1-1, with D uncertain. Germline V gives CDR1 MNHNY, CDR2 SVGAGI (reference sequence). CDR3 length: 11 amino acids. The V gene lost 6 bases and the J gene lost 1 base, with 3 bases spanning the gap. The CDR3 reads CASRTNTEAFF. The CDR3 DNA is TGTGCCAGCAGAACGAACACTGAAGCTTTCTTT.